This TCR beta chain derives from a study of shared clonotypes between healthy human individuals. Assay: immunoSEQ multiplex PCR; the TCRdb copy retains only in-frame clones and omits some. The table shows about 380,000 clones, with roughly 96% occurring only once. This CDR3 contains 17 residues. V was clipped by 3 bases and J by 6 bases; unmatched bases: 14. Per the germline V gene, CDR1 is SQVTM and CDR2 is ANQGSEA. This TCR came from a man aged 25-45 years in good health. Material for sequencing was memory CD8+ T cells sorted from blood. Subset reported: CD45RO+ cells pooled with CCR7-negative TemRA cells. J is TRBJ2-3 and V is TRBV29-1; 11 bases line up with TRBD1. CDR3 coding DNA: TGCAGCGTTGATGGGTTTTCCGGGACAGGGGGGGTGGATACGCAGTATTTT. Protein: CSVDGFSGTGGVDTQYF.